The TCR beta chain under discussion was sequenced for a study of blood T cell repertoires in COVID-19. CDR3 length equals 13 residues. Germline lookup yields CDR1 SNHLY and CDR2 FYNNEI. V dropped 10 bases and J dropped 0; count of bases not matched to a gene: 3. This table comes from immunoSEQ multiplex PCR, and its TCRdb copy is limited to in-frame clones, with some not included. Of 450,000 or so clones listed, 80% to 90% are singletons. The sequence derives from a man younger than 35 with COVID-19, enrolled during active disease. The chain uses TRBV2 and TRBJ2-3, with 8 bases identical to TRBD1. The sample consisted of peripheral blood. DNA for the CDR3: TGTGCCATCTACAGGGGGAGCACAGATACGCAGTATTTT. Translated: CAIYRGSTDTQYF.